The clone carrying this TCR beta chain was picked up a small number of times. This entry belongs to a study of radiation and T cells in renal cell carcinoma. Method: immunoSEQ multiplex PCR; TCRdb's copy keeps in-frame clones and lacks some. The sample includes 97,000 or so clones, around 84% of them seen just once. Sample time point: blood 4 weeks post-SBRT, at nephrectomy. Treatment indicated: 15 Gy SBRT to primary tumor, nephrectomy 4 weeks later. The receptor's source is a man in his sixties with renal cell carcinoma. The material sequenced was blood, taken from a patient whose treatment included radiotherapy and nephrectomy.

The CDR3 sequence is CAISAPPGPNHYEQYF. In DNA, the CDR3 is TGTGCCATCAGTGCGCCCCCGGGGCCGAACCACTACGAGCAGTACTTC. This rearrangement joins TRBV10-3 to TRBJ2-7; TRBD1 or TRBD2 may be the D gene (5 bases each). The germline V gene encodes CDR1 ENHRY and CDR2 SYGVKD. This CDR3 is built from 16 residues. Trimming left V 4 bases short and J 3 bases short, with 19 bases between.